Only a few counts were recorded for the clone carrying this TCR beta chain. This sample also contains other DNA sequences that code for the same CDR3. Investigators plated 200,000 CFSE-labeled responder cells together with 200,000 irradiated stimulator cells labeled with violet dye. These data come from a study of graft-versus-host responses after intestinal transplantation. Data came from immunoSEQ multiplex PCR; TCRdb stores just in-frame clones and leaves some out. Of about 21,000 clones in the sample, 33% are singletons; the top ten hold roughly 9.8%. Study results and caveats: Declines in HvG clones occurring early post-transplant were associated with peak circulating GvH clone levels.

The CDR3 is made up of 14 amino acids. Germline values: CDR1 SGHDT, CDR2 YYEEEE. V was cut by 0 bases and J by 3 bases, with 10 bases left in between. The sample was alloreactive CD8+ T cells from a mixed lymphocyte reaction culture, taken before intestinal transplant. The sample's subset: CFSE-low proliferating T cells sorted from roughly 6-day pre-transplant mixed lymphocyte reaction (GvH or HvG direction). The sequence derives from a human patient who received an intestinal transplant. The chain recombines TRBV5-6 with TRBJ2-7; tentatively, D is TRBD2 (5 bases). CDR3 loop: CASSLGTGFYEQYF. In DNA form, the CDR3 reads TGTGCCAGCAGCTTGGGGACGGGATTCTACGAGCAGTACTTC.